Following are 26 T cell receptor beta chains from one sample sequenced in a study of CD8 T cells in Susac syndrome. With random hexamers, about 0.45 to 1 ug RNA was reverse transcribed. Via MiXCR, TCRdb re-called the immunoSEQ multiplex PCR reads, giving one row per CDR3 protein. The top ten clones hold 0.15% of a sample with about 210,000 distinct CDR3 sequences, 94% of them seen once. The sequenced material came from CD4+ T cells from PBMCs. The receptors were gathered from a human donor with Susac syndrome.

This clonotype was observed once. J is TRBJ1-2 and V is TRBV30; a weak D match, TRBD1 (6 bases). Germline assignment: CDR1 GTSNPN and CDR2 SVGIG (reference sequence). This CDR3 has 11 amino acids. The DNA of the CDR3 is TGTGCACACAGGGATGGCTATGGCTACACCTTC. It translates to CAHRDGYGYTF.

The chain employs TRBV10-2 and TRBJ1-1, with D unresolved. The germline V and J ends were trimmed by 7 bases and 0 bases, with 15 bases remaining between them. The CDR3 covers 15 residues. Germline lookup yields CDR1 WSHSY and CDR2 SAAADI. The CDR3 here is CASKSNFGVNTEAFF. Written as DNA, the CDR3 is TGCGCCAGCAAAAGTAATTTTGGAGTGAACACTGAAGCTTTCTTT.

The CDR3 coding sequence is TGTGCCTTCAGGGCCACTCCTGGACTGCTTATCGGGAATGAGCAGTTCTTC. Translating gives CAFRATPGLLIGNEQFF. The J gene is TRBJ2-1, the V gene TRBV30; D may match TRBD1 or TRBD2 (5 bases each). With 7 bases removed from V and 7 bases from J, the gap between germline ends came to 29 bases. This CDR3 has 17 residues. Per the germline V gene, CDR1 is GTSNPN and CDR2 is SVGIG (reference sequence).

Only one count was recorded for this clonotype. CDR3 residues: CTPRTDTQYF. CDR3 nucleotide sequence: TGCACCCCCCGAACGGATACGCAGTATTTT. The chain carries TRBV20-1 and TRBJ2-3, with unresolved D. Looked up from germline, CDR1 is DFQATT and CDR2 is SNEGSKA (reference sequence). The CDR3 is 10 amino acids.

The rearrangement links TRBV25-1 to TRBJ1-5; tentative D call: TRBD1 (6 bases). Germline CDR1 MGHDK, CDR2 SYGVNS. This CDR3 is built from 14 residues. Trimming took off 8 bases at V and 0 bases at J, with 11 bases between the two ends. CDR3 DNA: TGTGCCAGCCTCTGGGGGCCTAGCAATCAGCCCCAGCATTTT. This sequence encodes CASLWGPSNQPQHF.

The rearrangement links TRBV25-1 to TRBJ2-1; no clear D gene. This CDR3 contains 13 residues. From germline, CDR1 is MGHDK and CDR2 SYGVNS. Trimming took off 7 bases at V and 3 bases at J, with 10 bases between the two ends. For the CDR3, the DNA is TGTGCCAGCACGGCGGAGTTCTACAATGAGCAGTTCTTC. Translated, it gives CASTAEFYNEQFF.

This rearrangement joins TRBV20-1 to TRBJ1-4; perhaps TRBD1 as D (5 bases). The CDR3 loop spans 14 amino acids. CDR1 and CDR2 from the germline V gene are DFQATT and SNEGSKA (reference sequence). The V and J ends lost 0 bases and 7 bases respectively, with 12 bases between them. CDR3: CSARDLSRGEKLFF. The CDR3 DNA reads TGCAGTGCTAGAGATTTGAGTAGGGGTGAAAAACTGTTTTTT.

V usage is TRBV6-2 or TRBV6-3 and J usage is TRBJ2-5; D not resolved. The CDR3 sequence is 12 residues long. CDR1 is MNHEY, CDR2 SVGEGT, per germline. The V end lost 2 bases, the J end lost 5 bases, and 6 bases lay between the germline ends. The CDR3 DNA reads as TGTGCCAGCAGTTACGGATGGGAGACCCAGTACTTC. This sequence encodes CASSYGWETQYF.

The rearrangement joins TRBV12-5 to TRBJ1-1, with a possible D match to TRBD1 (5 bases). Germline CDR1 and CDR2: LGHNT and FRNRAP. The CDR3 runs 16 residues. Between the trimmed V and J ends, which lost 5 bases and 3 bases, there was a span of 19 bases. The CDR3 loop reads CASGRDSSLGDTEAFF. The CDR3 bases are TGTGCTAGTGGTCGGGACTCATCCCTGGGGGACACTGAAGCTTTCTTT.

This clonotype appeared once. The J gene is TRBJ2-5, the V gene TRBV12-3 or TRBV12-4, with D perhaps TRBD1 (6 bases). The CDR3 has 14 residues. Trimming stripped 6 bases from V and 3 bases from J, with 14 bases between. CDR3 sequence (DNA): TGTGCCAGCAGGCGTTCCGGGACAAAAGAGACCCAGTACTTC. Translation: CASRRSGTKETQYF.

This clonotype is a singleton in its sample. V gene TRBV12-3 or TRBV12-4 combines with J gene TRBJ2-7; D is perhaps TRBD1 (6 bases). This CDR3 region has 13 residues. With 4 bases removed from V and 3 bases from J, the gap between germline ends came to 10 bases. The CDR3 DNA sequence: TGTGCCAGCAGTTCAGGGGTTGGCTACGAGCAGTACTTC. Amino acids: CASSSGVGYEQYF.

The chain has TRBV30 and TRBJ1-2; 11 bases agree with TRBD1. Germline values: CDR1 GTSNPN, CDR2 SVGIG (reference sequence). Trimming at V came to 2 bases and at J to 5 bases, leaving 4 bases not matched to a gene. CDR3 length: 14 amino acids. CDR3 in amino acids: CAWSRTGGLYGYTF. DNA of the CDR3: TGTGCCTGGAGTCGGACAGGGGGCCTATATGGCTACACCTTC.

The V call is TRBV30, the J call TRBJ2-3; 10 positions match TRBD2. V trimming: 5 bases; J trimming: 0 bases; junction bases outside the gene matches: 11. Looked up from germline, CDR1 is GTSNPN and CDR2 is SVGIG (reference sequence). The CDR3 has 17 residues. CDR3 loop: CAWGGTSVDLSTDTQYF. In DNA, the CDR3 is TGTGCCTGGGGGGGGACTAGCGTGGACCTAAGCACAGATACGCAGTATTTT.

CDR3 protein: CASSLTGDGTEAFF. Written as DNA, the CDR3 is TGTGCCAGCAGCCTCACAGGGGACGGCACTGAAGCTTTCTTT. The V gene is TRBV7-9, the J gene TRBJ1-1; 7 nucleotides align to TRBD1. The V gene end was trimmed by 5 bases and the J gene end by 4 bases; junction bases not matched to a gene: 7. This CDR3 has 14 residues. From germline, CDR1 is SEHNR and CDR2 FQNEAQ (reference sequence).

This chain connects TRBV7-8 to TRBJ1-3; 8 nucleotides match TRBD1. CDR3 length equals 14 residues. CDR1 and CDR2 from the germline V gene are SGHVS and FQNEAQ. Losses at the gene ends were 5 bases for V and 2 bases for J; bases not matched to a gene: 2. CDR3 DNA sequence: TGTGCCAGCAGCCCGACAGGGGCTGGAAACACCATATATTTT. It codes for CASSPTGAGNTIYF.

The rearrangement links TRBV29-1 to TRBJ2-5; D unresolved. This CDR3 contains 12 residues. Germline V gene sequence: CDR1 SQVTM, CDR2 ANQGSEA. The V gene lost 7 bases and the J gene lost 4 bases, with 13 bases spanning the gap. CDR3 DNA sequence: TGCAGCGGAGGAGAGAAGGGAGAGACCCAGTACTTC. As protein: CSGGEKGETQYF.

The CDR3 nucleotides read TGTGCCAGCAGCTTAGAGAGAGTGCAGTATTTT. Encoded protein: CASSLERVQYF. This chain joins TRBV7-9 and TRBJ2-3; D is uncertain. Trimming took off 1 base at V and 11 bases at J, with 7 bases between the two ends. The germline CDR1 and CDR2 sequences are SEHNR and FQNEAQ (reference sequence). This CDR3 spans 11 amino acids.

The chain carries TRBV6-2 or TRBV6-3 and TRBJ2-2; tentative D call: TRBD2 (6 bases). Germline-derived CDR1 and CDR2 are MNHEY and SVGEGT. V was cut by 1 base and J by 4 bases, with 10 bases left in between. The CDR3 consists of 15 residues. CDR3 residues: CASSYLAAGTGELFF. For the CDR3, the DNA is TGTGCCAGCAGTTACTTAGCGGCTGGCACCGGGGAGCTGTTTTTT.

The chain is built from TRBV4-2 and TRBJ1-6; D is perhaps TRBD1 (5 bases). The CDR3 sequence is 17 residues long. V was clipped by 0 bases and J by 8 bases, with 17 bases between them. The germline CDR1 and CDR2 sequences are LGHNA and YNFKEQ. The CDR3 nucleotides read TGTGCCAGCAGCCAAGAGATTACAGGCAGGGAAGATTCACCCCTCCACTTT. Amino acid sequence: CASSQEITGREDSPLHF.

In DNA form, the CDR3 reads TGTGCCAGCAGCGTAGCTCTAGACGCTGAAGCTTTCTTT. Its translation: CASSVALDAEAFF. The gene calls are TRBV9 and TRBJ1-1; the D is unclear. The CDR3 runs 13 residues. Germline CDR1 reads SGDLS; CDR2 reads YYNGEE. V was shortened by 0 bases and J by 6 bases, with 9 bases between the two germline ends.

The chain joins TRBV12-3 or TRBV12-4 to TRBJ1-1, with D possibly TRBD1 on 5 matching bases. Trimming removed 3 bases at V and 1 base at J, with 9 bases between. CDR3 length equals 14 residues. Here the CDR3 reads CASSFEGTNTEAFF. The CDR3 DNA sequence: TGTGCCAGCAGTTTCGAGGGGACGAACACTGAAGCTTTCTTT.

This chain connects TRBV5-4 to TRBJ2-5; either TRBD1 or TRBD2 may supply D (5 bases each). The V gene lost 0 bases and the J gene lost 1 base, with 7 bases spanning the gap. CDR1 is SGHNT and CDR2 is YYREEE in the germline V gene (reference sequence). The CDR3 length is 14 residues. The CDR3 DNA sequence: TGTGCCAGCAGCTTGGTGGGGACCCAAGAGACCCAGTACTTC. It translates to CASSLVGTQETQYF.

CDR3 sequence reads: CASSADGGLSTEAFF. CDR3 DNA: TGTGCCAGTAGTGCCGATGGGGGGCTTAGCACTGAAGCTTTCTTT. The chain is built from TRBV19 and TRBJ1-1; D is perhaps TRBD1 (6 bases). Deletions cut 5 bases from V and 4 bases from J, with 17 bases between. This CDR3 spans 15 amino acids. Germline V lookup: CDR1 LNHDA, CDR2 SQIVND (reference sequence).

This clonotype was seen only once. V and J are TRBV5-4 and TRBJ1-2; TRBD1 matches at 9 bases. CDR3 length: 15 residues. CDR1 and CDR2 from the germline V gene are SGHNT and YYREEE (reference sequence). V lost 3 bases to trimming and J lost 7 bases; unmatched junction nucleotides: 10. In DNA form, the CDR3 reads TGTGCCAGCAGCTCCCCCGGGACAGGGCAGGGTGGCTACACCTTC. Protein: CASSSPGTGQGGYTF.

The chain couples TRBV6-2 or TRBV6-3 to TRBJ2-1; no clear D gene. Looked up from germline, CDR1 is MNHEY and CDR2 is SVGEGT. V lost 2 bases and J lost 4, with 6 bases in between. The CDR3 is 13 residues long. In DNA, the CDR3 is TGTGCCAGCAGTTACGCGTCGTACAATGAGCAGTTCTTC. This codes for CASSYASYNEQFF.

The sample holds one count of this clonotype. This sequence joins TRBV25-1 and TRBJ2-6; D remains unclear. Deletions cut 4 bases from V and 0 bases from J, with 10 bases between. Germline V gene sequence: CDR1 MGHDK, CDR2 SYGVNS. This CDR3 region has 16 residues. Here the CDR3 DNA reads TGTGCCAGCAGTGCCGGACCGAACTCTGGGGCCAACGTCCTGACTTTC. It encodes CASSAGPNSGANVLTF. The full variable domain, completed using reference TRBV25-1 and TRBJ2-6, is EADIYQTPRYLVIGTGKKITLECSQTMGHDKMYWYQQDPGMELHLIHYSYGVNSTEKGDLSSESTVSRIRTEHFPLTLESARPSHTSQYLCASSAGPNSGANVLTFGAGSRLTVL.